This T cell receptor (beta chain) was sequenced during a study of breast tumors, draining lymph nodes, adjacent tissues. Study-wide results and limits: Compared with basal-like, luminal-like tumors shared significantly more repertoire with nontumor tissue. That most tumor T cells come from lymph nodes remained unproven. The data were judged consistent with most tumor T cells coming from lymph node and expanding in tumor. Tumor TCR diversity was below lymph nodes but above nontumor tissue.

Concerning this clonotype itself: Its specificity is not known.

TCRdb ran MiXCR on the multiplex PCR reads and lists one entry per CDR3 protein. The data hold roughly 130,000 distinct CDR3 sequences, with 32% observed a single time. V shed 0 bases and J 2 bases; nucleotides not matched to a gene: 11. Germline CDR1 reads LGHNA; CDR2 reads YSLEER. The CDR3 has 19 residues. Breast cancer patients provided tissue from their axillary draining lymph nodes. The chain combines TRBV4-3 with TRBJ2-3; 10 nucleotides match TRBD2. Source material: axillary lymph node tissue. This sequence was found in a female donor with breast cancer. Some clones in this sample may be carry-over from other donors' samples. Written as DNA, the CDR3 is TGCGCCAGCAGCCAAGATTTAAGCGGGAGGGCCGGAAACACAGATACGCAGTATTTT. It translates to CASSQDLSGRAGNTDTQYF.